This TCR beta chain was obtained from a study of cytomegalovirus exposure and HLA in healthy donors. As for the study in general: Among about 200 million T cells, an earlier analysis found about 110 million unique TCR beta sequences.

60 Vbeta and 13 Jbeta primers were used in PCR. Here immunoSEQ multiplex PCR was the method, and the copy in TCRdb shows in-frame clones only, minus some. The data contain over 100,000 clones, roughly four fifths of them singletons. As concerns this clone: Antigen specificity is unknown.

The germline V gene encodes CDR1 MNHEY and CDR2 SMNVEV (reference sequence). The ends lost 7 bases at V and 6 bases at J; junction bases unmatched: 11. The CDR3 length is 15 residues. Regarding the study as a whole: With high specificity and sensitivity, the classifier reportedly diagnosed cytomegalovirus status. Donors were assumed by presence/absence analyses to have roughly uniform sequencing depth. Analysis was carried out at a later point, and it linked a missense DCLRE1C variant to TCR beta V- and J-gene trimming.

Material: PBMCs. The source of this sequence is a male donor in good health and CMV-seronegative. This sequence joins TRBV27 and TRBJ2-2; 7 positions match TRBD1. CDR3 sequence (DNA): TGTGCCAGCACCTACAACAGGGGCCCGGCCGGGGAGCTGTTTTTT. This codes for CASTYNRGPAGELFF.